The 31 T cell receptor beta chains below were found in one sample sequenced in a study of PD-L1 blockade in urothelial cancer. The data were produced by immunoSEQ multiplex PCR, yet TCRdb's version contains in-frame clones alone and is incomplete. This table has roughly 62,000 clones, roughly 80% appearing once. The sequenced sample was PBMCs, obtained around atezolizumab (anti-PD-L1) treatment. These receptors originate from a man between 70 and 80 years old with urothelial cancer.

CDR3 nucleotides: TGTGCCAGCAGCTACGTCCCGGGACAGGGGGAAGCTTTCTTT. It specifies CASSYVPGQGEAFF. The chain has TRBV5-6 and TRBJ1-1; 10 positions match TRBD1. The germline gives CDR1 SGHDT, CDR2 YYEEEE. V shed 3 bases, J shed 8 bases, and the junction held 7 bases outside the gene matches. The CDR3 consists of 14 residues.

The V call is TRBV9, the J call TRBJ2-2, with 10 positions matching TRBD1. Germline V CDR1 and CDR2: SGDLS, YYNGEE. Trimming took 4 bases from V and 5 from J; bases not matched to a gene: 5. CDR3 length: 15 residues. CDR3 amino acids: CASSPRDRGTGELFF. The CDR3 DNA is TGTGCCAGCAGCCCCCGGGACAGGGGAACCGGGGAGCTGTTTTTT.

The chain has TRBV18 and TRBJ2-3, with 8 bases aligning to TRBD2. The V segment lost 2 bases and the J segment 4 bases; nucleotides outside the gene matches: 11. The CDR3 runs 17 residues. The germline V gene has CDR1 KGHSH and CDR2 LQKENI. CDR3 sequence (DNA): TGTGCCAGCTCACCAGTTCGATCGGGAGGGTCGTCAGATACGCAGTATTTT. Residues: CASSPVRSGGSSDTQYF.

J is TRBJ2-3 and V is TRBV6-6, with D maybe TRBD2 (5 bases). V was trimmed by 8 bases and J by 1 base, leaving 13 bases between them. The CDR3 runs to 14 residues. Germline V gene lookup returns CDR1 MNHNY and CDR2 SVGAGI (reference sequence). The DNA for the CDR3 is TGTGCCAGCGCAATTAGCGTCGGCACAGATACGCAGTATTTT. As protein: CASAISVGTDTQYF.

CDR3 in DNA: TGTGCCAGTAGTATAGTTATGGACACATACAATGAGCAGTTCTTC. It codes for CASSIVMDTYNEQFF. The V gene is TRBV19, the J gene TRBJ2-1; possibly TRBD1 for D (5 bases). This CDR3 is built from 15 residues. Trimming shortened V by 1 base and J by 4 bases, and 11 bases separated the two germline ends. From germline, CDR1 is LNHDA and CDR2 SQIVND (reference sequence).

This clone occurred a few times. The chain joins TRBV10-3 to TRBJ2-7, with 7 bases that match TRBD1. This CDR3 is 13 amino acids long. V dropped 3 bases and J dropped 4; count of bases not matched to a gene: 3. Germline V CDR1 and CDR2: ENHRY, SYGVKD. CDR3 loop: CAISDPRGYEQYF. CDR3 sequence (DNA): TGTGCCATCAGTGATCCCAGGGGGTACGAGCAGTACTTC.

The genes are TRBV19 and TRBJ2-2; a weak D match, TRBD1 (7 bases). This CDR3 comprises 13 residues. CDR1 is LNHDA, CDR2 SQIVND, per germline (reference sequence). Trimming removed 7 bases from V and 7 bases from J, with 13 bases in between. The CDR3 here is CASMNRGGGELFF. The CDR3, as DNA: TGTGCCAGTATGAACAGGGGAGGCGGGGAGCTGTTTTTT.

CDR3: CASGLGTEETQYF. CDR3 in DNA: TGTGCTAGTGGTTTAGGGACAGAAGAGACCCAGTACTTC. The chain uses TRBV12-5 and TRBJ2-5, with 7 bases lining up with TRBD1. With V trimmed by 3 bases and J by 3 bases, 1 base remained unmatched. This CDR3 is built from 13 residues. The germline gives CDR1 LGHNT, CDR2 FRNRAP.

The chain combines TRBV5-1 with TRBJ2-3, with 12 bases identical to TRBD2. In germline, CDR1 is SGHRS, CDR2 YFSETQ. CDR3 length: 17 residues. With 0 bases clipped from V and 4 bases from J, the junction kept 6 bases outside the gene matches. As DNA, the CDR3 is TGCGCCAGCAGCTTGGGGTCGACTAGCGGGAGTTCAGATACGCAGTATTTT. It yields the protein CASSLGSTSGSSDTQYF.

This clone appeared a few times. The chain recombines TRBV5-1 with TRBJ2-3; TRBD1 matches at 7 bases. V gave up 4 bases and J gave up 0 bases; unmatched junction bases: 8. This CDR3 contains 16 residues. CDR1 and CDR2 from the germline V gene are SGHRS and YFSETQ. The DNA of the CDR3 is TGCGCCAGCAGCCTTCAGGGGGACCCTAGCACAGATACGCAGTATTTT. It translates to CASSLQGDPSTDTQYF.

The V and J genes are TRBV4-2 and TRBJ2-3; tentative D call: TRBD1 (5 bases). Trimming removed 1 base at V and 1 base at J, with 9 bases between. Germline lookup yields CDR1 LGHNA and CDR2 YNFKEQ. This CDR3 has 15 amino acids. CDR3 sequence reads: CASSQAGFGTDTQYF. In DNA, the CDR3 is TGTGCCAGCAGCCAAGCAGGGTTCGGCACAGATACGCAGTATTTT.

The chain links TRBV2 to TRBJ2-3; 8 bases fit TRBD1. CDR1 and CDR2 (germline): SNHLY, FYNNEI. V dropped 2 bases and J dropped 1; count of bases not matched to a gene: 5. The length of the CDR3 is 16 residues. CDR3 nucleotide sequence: TGTGCCAGCAGTGAATTTGGCAGGGGGCGCACAGATACGCAGTATTTT. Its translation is CASSEFGRGRTDTQYF.

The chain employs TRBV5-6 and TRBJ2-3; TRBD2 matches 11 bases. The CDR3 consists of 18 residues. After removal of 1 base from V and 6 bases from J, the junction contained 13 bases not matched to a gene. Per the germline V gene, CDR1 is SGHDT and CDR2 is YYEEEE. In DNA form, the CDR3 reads TGTGCCAGCAGCTTGAGGGCCAAACTAGCGGGAGAGGATGATACGCAGTATTTT. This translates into CASSLRAKLAGEDDTQYF.

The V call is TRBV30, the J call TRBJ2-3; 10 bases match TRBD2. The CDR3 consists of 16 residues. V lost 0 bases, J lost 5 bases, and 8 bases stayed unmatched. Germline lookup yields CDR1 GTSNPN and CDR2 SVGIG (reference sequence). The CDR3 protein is CAWSVLLAGVGDTQYF. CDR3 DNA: TGTGCCTGGAGTGTACTCCTAGCGGGAGTGGGAGATACGCAGTATTTT.

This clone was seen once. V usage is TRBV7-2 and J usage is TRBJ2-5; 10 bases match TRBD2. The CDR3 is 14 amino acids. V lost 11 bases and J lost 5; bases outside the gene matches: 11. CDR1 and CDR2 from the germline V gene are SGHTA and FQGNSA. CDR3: CASAGTSVGETQYF. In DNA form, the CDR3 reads TGTGCCTCAGCCGGGACTAGCGTCGGGGAGACCCAGTACTTC.

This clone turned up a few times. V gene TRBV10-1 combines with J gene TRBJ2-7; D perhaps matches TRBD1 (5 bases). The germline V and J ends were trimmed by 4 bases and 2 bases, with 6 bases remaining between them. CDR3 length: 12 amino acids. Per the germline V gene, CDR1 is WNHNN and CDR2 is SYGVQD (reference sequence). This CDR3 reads CASSAGTYEQYF. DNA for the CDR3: TGCGCCAGCAGTGCAGGGACCTACGAGCAGTACTTC.

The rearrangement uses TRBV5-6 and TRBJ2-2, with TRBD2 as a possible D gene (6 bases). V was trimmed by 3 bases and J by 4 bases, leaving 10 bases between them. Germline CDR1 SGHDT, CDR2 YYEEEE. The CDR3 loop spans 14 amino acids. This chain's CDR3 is CASSYERATGELFF. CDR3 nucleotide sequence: TGTGCCAGCAGCTACGAGCGGGCCACCGGGGAGCTGTTTTTT.

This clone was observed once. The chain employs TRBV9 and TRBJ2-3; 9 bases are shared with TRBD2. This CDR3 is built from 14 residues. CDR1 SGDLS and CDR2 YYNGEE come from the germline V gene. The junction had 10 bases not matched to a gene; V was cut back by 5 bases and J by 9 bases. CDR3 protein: CASRGLASGETQYF. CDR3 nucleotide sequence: TGTGCCAGCAGGGGACTAGCTTCGGGGGAGACGCAGTATTTT. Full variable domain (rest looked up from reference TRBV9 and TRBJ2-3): DSGVTQTPKHLITATGQRVTLRCSPRSGDLSVYWYQQSLDQGLQFLIQYYNGEERAKGNILERFSAQQFPDLHSELNLSSLELGDSALYFCASRGLASGETQYFGPGTRLTVL.

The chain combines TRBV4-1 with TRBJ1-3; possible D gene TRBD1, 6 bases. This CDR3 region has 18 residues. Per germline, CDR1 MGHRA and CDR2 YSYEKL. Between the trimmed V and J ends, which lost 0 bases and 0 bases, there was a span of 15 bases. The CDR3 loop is CASSQDSAGESSGNTIYF. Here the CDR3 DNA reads TGCGCCAGCAGCCAAGATTCTGCAGGGGAGAGCTCTGGAAACACCATATATTTT.

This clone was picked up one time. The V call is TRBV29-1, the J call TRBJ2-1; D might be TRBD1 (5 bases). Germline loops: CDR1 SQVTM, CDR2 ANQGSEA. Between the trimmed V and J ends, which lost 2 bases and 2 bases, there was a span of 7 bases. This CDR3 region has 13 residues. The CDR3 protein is CSVELDTYNEQFF. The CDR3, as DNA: TGCAGCGTTGAACTGGACACCTACAATGAGCAGTTCTTC.

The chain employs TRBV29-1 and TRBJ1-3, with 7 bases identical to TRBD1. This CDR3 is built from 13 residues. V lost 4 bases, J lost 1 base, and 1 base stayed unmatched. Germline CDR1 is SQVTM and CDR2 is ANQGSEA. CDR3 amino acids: CSVVGQSGNTIYF. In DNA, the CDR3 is TGCAGCGTTGTGGGACAGTCTGGAAACACCATATATTTT. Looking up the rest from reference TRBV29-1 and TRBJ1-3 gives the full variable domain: SAVISQKPSRDICQRGTSLTIQCQVDSQVTMMFWYRQQPGQSLTLIATANQGSEATYESGFVIDKFPISRPNLTFSTLTVSNMSPEDSSIYLCSVVGQSGNTIYFGEGSWLTVV.

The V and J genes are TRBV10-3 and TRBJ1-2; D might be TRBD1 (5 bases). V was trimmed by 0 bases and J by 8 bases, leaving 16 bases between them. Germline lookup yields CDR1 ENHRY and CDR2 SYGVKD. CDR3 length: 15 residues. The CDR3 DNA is TGTGCCATCAGTGAGTCCGAGACAGCCACAGGCGGCTACACCTTC. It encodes CAISESETATGGYTF.

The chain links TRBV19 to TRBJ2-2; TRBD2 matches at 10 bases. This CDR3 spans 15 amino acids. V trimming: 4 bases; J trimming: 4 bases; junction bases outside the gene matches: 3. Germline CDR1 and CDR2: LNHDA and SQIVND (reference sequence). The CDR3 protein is CASSRTSGSTGELFF. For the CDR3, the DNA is TGTGCCAGTAGTAGGACTAGCGGATCCACCGGGGAGCTGTTTTTT.

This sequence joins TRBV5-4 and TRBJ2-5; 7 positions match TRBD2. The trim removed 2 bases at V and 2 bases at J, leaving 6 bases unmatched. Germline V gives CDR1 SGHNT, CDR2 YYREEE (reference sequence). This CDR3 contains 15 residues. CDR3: CASSFGGGPQETQYF. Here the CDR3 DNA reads TGTGCCAGCAGCTTTGGCGGGGGACCACAAGAGACCCAGTACTTC.

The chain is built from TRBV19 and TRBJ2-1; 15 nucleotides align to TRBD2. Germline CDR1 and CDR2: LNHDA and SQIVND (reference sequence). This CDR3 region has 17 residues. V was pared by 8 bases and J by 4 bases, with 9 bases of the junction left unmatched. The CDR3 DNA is TGTGCCAGTTCTACCGGGACTAGCGGGAGGAAGTACAATGAGCAGTTCTTC. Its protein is CASSTGTSGRKYNEQFF.

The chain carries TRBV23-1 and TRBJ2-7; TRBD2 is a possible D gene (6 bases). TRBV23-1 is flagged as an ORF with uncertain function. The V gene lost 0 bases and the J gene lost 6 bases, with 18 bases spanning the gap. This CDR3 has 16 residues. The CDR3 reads CASSQSKEGGFGEQYF. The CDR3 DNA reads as TGCGCCAGCAGTCAATCGAAAGAGGGAGGTTTCGGCGAGCAGTACTTC.

The CDR3 here is CSAGTSGSDIQYF. The CDR3 region has the DNA TGCAGCGCCGGGACTAGCGGGAGTGACATTCAGTACTTC. The chain couples TRBV29-1 to TRBJ2-4; 14 positions agree with TRBD2. The CDR3 length is 13 residues. Trimming at V came to 7 bases and at J to 8 bases, leaving 4 bases not matched to a gene. Germline CDR1 is SQVTM and CDR2 is ANQGSEA.

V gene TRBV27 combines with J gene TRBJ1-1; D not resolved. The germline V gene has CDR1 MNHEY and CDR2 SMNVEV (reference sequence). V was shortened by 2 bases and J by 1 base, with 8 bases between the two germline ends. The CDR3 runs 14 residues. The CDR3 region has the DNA TGTGCCAGCAGTTTACTGCAGGAGAACACTGAAGCTTTCTTT. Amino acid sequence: CASSLLQENTEAFF.

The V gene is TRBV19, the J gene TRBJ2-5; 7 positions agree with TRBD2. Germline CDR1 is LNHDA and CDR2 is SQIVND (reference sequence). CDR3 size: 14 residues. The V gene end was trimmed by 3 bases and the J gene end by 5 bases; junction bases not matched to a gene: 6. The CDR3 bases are TGTGCCAGTAGTATTGGACTAGGTTCTGAGACCCAGTACTTC. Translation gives CASSIGLGSETQYF.

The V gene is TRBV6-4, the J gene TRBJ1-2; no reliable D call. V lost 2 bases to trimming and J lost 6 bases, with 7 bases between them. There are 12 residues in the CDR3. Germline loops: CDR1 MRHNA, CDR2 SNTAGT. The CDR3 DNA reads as TGTGCCAGCAGTGACAACGGGAATGGCTACACCTTC. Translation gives CASSDNGNGYTF.

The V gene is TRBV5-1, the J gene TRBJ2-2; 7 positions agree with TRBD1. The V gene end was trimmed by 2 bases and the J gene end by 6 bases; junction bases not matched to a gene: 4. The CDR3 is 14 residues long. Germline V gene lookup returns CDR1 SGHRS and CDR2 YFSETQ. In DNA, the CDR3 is TGCGCCAGCAGCTTCCCCCAGGGGGCCGGGGAGCTGTTTTTT. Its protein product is CASSFPQGAGELFF.